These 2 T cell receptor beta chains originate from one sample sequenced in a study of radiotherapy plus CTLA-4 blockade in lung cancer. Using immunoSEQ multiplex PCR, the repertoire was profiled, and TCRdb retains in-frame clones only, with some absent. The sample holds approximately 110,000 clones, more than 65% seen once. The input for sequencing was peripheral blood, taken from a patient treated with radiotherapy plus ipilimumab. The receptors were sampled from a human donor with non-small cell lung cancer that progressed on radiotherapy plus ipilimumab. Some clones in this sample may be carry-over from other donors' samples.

As DNA, the CDR3 is TGTGCCAGTAGTATATCCAGACAAGAGACCCAGTACTTC. Its translation: CASSISRQETQYF. The chain couples TRBV19 to TRBJ2-5; the D is unclear. The CDR3 totals 13 residues. Per the germline V gene, CDR1 is LNHDA and CDR2 is SQIVND (reference sequence). Deletions cut 2 bases from V and 2 bases from J, with 6 bases between. Full variable domain (remainder filled in from reference TRBV19 and TRBJ2-5): DGGITQSPKYLFRKEGQNVTLSCEQNLNHDAMYWYRQDPGQGLRLIYYSQIVNDFQKGDIAEGYSVSREKKESFPLTVTSAQKNPTAFYLCASSISRQETQYFGPGTRLLVL.

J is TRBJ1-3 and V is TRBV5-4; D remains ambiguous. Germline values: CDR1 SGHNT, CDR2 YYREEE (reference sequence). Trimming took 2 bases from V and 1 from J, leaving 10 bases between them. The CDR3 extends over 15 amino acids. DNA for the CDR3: TGTGCCAGCAGCTTTGAGGGTAGTTCTGGAAACACCATATATTTT. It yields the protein CASSFEGSSGNTIYF.